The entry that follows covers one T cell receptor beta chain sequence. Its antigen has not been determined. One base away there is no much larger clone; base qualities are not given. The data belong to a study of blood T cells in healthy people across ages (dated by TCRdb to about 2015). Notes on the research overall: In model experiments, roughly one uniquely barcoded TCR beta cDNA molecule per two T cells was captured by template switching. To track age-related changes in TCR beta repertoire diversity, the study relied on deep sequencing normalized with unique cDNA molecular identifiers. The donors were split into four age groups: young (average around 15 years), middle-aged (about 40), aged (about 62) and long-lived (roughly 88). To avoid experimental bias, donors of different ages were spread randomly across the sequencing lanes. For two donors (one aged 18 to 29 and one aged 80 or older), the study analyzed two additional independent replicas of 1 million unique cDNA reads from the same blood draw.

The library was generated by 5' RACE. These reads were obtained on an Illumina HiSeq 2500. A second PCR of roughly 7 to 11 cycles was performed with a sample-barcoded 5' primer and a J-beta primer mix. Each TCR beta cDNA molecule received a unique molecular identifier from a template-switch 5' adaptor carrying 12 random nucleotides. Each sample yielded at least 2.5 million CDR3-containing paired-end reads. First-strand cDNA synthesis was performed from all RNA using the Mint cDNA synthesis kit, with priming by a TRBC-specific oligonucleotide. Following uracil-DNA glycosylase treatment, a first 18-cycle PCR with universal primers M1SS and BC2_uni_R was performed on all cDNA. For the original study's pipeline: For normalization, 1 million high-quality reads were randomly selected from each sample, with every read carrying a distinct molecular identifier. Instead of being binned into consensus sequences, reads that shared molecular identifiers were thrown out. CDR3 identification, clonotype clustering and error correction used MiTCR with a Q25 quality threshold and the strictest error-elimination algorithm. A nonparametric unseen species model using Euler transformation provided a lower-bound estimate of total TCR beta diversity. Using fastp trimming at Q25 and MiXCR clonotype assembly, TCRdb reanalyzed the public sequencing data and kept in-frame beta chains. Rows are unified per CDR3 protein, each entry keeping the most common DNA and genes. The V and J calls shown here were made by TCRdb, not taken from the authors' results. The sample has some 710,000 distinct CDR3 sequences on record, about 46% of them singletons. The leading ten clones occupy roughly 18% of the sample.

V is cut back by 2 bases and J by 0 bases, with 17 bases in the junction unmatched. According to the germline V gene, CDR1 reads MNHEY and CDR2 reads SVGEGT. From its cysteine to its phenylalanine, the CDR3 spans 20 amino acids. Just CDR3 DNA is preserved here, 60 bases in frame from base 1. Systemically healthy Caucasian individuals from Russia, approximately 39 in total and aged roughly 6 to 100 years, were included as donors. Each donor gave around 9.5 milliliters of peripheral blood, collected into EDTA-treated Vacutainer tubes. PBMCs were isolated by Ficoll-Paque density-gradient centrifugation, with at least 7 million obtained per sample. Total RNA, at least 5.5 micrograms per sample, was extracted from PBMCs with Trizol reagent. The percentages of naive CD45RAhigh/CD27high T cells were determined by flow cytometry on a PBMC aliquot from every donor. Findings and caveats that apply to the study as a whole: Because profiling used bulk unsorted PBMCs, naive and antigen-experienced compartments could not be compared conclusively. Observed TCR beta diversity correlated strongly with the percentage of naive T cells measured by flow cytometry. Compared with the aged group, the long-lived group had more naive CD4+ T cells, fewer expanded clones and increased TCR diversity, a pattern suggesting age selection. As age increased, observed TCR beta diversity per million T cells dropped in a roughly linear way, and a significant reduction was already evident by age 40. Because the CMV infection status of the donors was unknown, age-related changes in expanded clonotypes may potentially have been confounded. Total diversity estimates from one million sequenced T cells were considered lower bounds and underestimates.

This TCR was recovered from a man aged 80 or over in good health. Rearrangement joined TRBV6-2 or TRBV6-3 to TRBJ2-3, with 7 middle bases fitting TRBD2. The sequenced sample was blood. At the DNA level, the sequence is TGTGCCAGCAGTTACACCACGGGTGGGTTGAGCGGGACGAGCACAGATACGCAGTATTTT. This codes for CASSYTTGGLSGTSTDTQYF.